This T cell receptor (beta chain) was found in a study of beta chain features in type 1 diabetes. Study details: Similarity in age, gender and cell yields was seen between patients and healthy donors.

Findings of the study overall: Diminished insertions and augmented deletions at VDJ junctions characterized type 1 diabetes patients.

Germline V CDR1 and CDR2: SGHNT, YYREEE (reference sequence). This CDR3 is 15 amino acids long. J gave up 2 bases and V 0 bases, and 0 bases lay outside the gene matches. Of the isolated RNA, all was reverse transcribed, and so the sequenced material was expressed TCRB transcripts. Naive, central memory and regulatory T cell samples averaged about 3.57 million reads. Clones were read by immunoSEQ multiplex PCR, and TCRdb kept only the in-frame ones, dropping some. The data hold roughly 310,000 clones, with 9.5% to 11% observed a single time. This clone was detected only a few times. The antigen is not known. Purity of each sorted population was above 95%.

This chain uses TRBV5-4 with TRBJ1-4; 8 bases align to TRBD1. The receptor was derived from a woman under 40 in good health. Source material: naive CD4+ T cells from blood. CDR3 loop: CASSLGQGTNEKLFF. The CDR3, as DNA: TGTGCCAGCAGCTTGGGACAGGGGACTAATGAAAAACTGTTTTTT. Full variable domain (remainder filled in from reference TRBV5-4 and TRBJ1-4): ETGVTQSPTHLIKTRGQQVTLRCSSQSGHNTVSWYQQALGQGPQFIFQYYREEENGRGNFPPRFSGLQFPNYSSELNVNALELDDSALYLCASSLGQGTNEKLFFGSGTQLSVL.